This T cell receptor (beta chain) derives from a study of cytomegalovirus exposure and HLA in healthy donors. Overall study context: The same platform was used for the 120 or so validation repertoires as for the roughly 730 first-cohort repertoires, as reported in a later analysis. Broader study findings: Researchers catalogued about 150 TCR beta chains as cytomegalovirus-associated. Diagnosis of cytomegalovirus status made by the classifier reportedly showed high specificity and sensitivity. The authors confirmed in vitro that a few CMV-associated chains were specific for CMV antigens.

Here immunoSEQ multiplex PCR was the method, and the copy in TCRdb shows in-frame clones only, minus some. The sample lists some 200,000 clones; 80% to 85% were seen once. As concerns this clone: What it binds is not known.

There are 16 residues in the CDR3. The V end was cut by 4 bases, the J end by 0 bases, with 15 bases between. The germline V gene has CDR1 SGHRS and CDR2 YFSETQ. Sample: PBMCs. The sequence was obtained from a woman aged 18-29 years in good health and CMV-seropositive. The chain recombines TRBV5-1 with TRBJ2-3, with D possibly TRBD2 on 5 matching bases. CDR3 region: CASSPSVGVSTDTQYF. The CDR3 nucleotides read TGCGCCAGCAGCCCCTCTGTGGGAGTGAGCACAGATACGCAGTATTTT. Using reference TRBV5-1 and TRBJ2-3 for the parts outside the CDR3, the full variable domain is KAGVTQTPRYLIKTRGQQVTLSCSPISGHRSVSWYQQTPGQGLQFLFEYFSETQRNKGNFPGRFSGRQFSNSRSEMNVSTLELGDSALYLCASSPSVGVSTDTQYFGPGTRLTVL.